These 2 T cell receptor beta chains were all obtained from the same sample, sequenced in a study of radiation and T cells in renal cell carcinoma. The assay was immunoSEQ multiplex PCR, and TCRdb's table has in-frame clones only and misses some. Among under 100,000 clones listed, more than 65% were seen once. The time point was: blood 4 weeks post-SBRT, at nephrectomy. The treatment was: 15 Gy SBRT to primary tumor, nephrectomy 4 weeks later. The specimen comprised blood, sampled from a patient whose treatment included radiotherapy and nephrectomy. The receptors originated from a man aged 55-75 years with renal cell carcinoma.

The CDR3 DNA reads TGTGCCAGCAGCCGATGGGGGGGGAGAGTCGATGAGCAGTTCTTC. Its translation: CASSRWGGRVDEQFF. The V and J genes are TRBV4-2 and TRBJ2-1; 7 bases map to TRBD2. CDR3 length equals 15 residues. The V segment lost 4 bases and the J segment 8 bases; nucleotides outside the gene matches: 11. CDR1 and CDR2 (germline): LGHNA, YNFKEQ.

CDR3 nucleotide sequence: TGTGCCAGCGCTCTGAGCTCTGGAAACACCATATATTTT. This sequence encodes CASALSSGNTIYF. This rearrangement joins TRBV28 to TRBJ1-3, with no clear D. This CDR3 comprises 13 residues. The germline gives CDR1 MDHEN, CDR2 SYDVKM. V gave up 8 bases and J gave up 0 bases, with 8 bases separating them.